Below, 30 T cell receptor beta chains from the same sample are listed, as sequenced in a study of response to subunit inactivated influenza vaccine. TCRdb recomputed calls from the RT-PCR reads with MiXCR, one row per CDR3 protein. Of around 570,000 distinct CDR3 sequences in the sample, approximately 7.1% were seen once. The specimen was PBMCs from blood, collected 23 months after vaccination. Receptors were obtained from a man aged 50-75 years who received an inactivated influenza vaccine.

Ten or more counts support this clonotype. This CDR3 is CSAREASGTNIQYF. DNA of the CDR3: TGCAGTGCTAGAGAGGCTAGCGGGACGAACATTCAGTACTTC. The rearrangement joins TRBV20-1 to TRBJ2-4; 9 bases fit TRBD2. This CDR3 contains 14 residues. J was trimmed by 7 bases and V by 0 bases; bases with no gene match: 4. Germline CDR1 and CDR2: DFQATT and SNEGSKA (reference sequence).

This rearrangement joins TRBV10-3 to TRBJ1-3; D is unclear. Per germline, CDR1 ENHRY and CDR2 SYGVKD. This CDR3 has 15 amino acids. V shed 2 bases and J shed 2 bases, with 10 bases lying between them. Here the CDR3 DNA reads TGTGCCATCAGTGAGAAGGGAGCGGCTGGAAACACCATATATTTT. Its translation: CAISEKGAAGNTIYF.

The table lists this clonotype with many counts. The rearrangement uses TRBV28 and TRBJ2-3, with 12 nucleotides matching TRBD2. CDR3 length equals 17 residues. From germline, CDR1 is MDHEN and CDR2 SYDVKM. The trim removed 4 bases at V and 4 bases at J, leaving 9 bases unmatched. In DNA form, the CDR3 reads TGTGCCAGCAGTTCGTTCACTAGCGGGAGGCTAGCAGATACGCAGTATTTT. Translating gives CASSSFTSGRLADTQYF.

The rearrangement joins TRBV29-1 to TRBJ2-1; tentatively, D is TRBD2 (6 bases). The V and J ends lost 2 bases and 10 bases respectively, with 9 bases between them. Germline CDR1 SQVTM, CDR2 ANQGSEA. This CDR3 comprises 11 residues. The CDR3 sequence: CSVERAGEQFF. In DNA, the CDR3 is TGCAGCGTTGAACGAGCGGGCGAGCAGTTCTTC.

The chain is built from TRBV14 and TRBJ2-7; 8 nucleotides line up with TRBD1. Germline CDR1 and CDR2: SGHDN and FVKESK. The CDR3 spans 15 residues. With 1 base clipped from V and 4 bases from J, the junction kept 6 bases outside the gene matches. The CDR3 region is CASSQGAGGGYEQYF. The CDR3 DNA is TGTGCCAGCAGCCAAGGCGCAGGGGGCGGATACGAGCAGTACTTC.

Ten or more counts support this clonotype. V usage is TRBV6-1 and J usage is TRBJ2-4; no firm D call. The CDR3 is 14 amino acids. CDR1 and CDR2 from the germline V gene are MNHNS and SASEGT. V shed 6 bases and J shed 0 bases, with 9 bases lying between them. The CDR3 loop is CASSPRRAKNIQYF. CDR3 nucleotides: TGTGCCAGCAGCCCCCGACGAGCCAAAAACATTCAGTACTTC.

Here the CDR3 DNA reads TGTGCCAGCAGCGCTGGGTGGCAGGGGAATTCACCCCTCCACTTT. Protein sequence: CASSAGWQGNSPLHF. The gene calls are TRBV4-2 and TRBJ1-6, with a tentative D call TRBD1 (6 bases). V was cut by 5 bases and J by 7 bases, with 15 bases left in between. The length of the CDR3 is 15 residues. Germline V gene sequence: CDR1 LGHNA, CDR2 YNFKEQ.

This clonotype has a handful of counts. This chain uses TRBV10-3 with TRBJ2-7, with D possibly being TRBD1 (5 bases). The CDR3 is 14 amino acids. Deletions cut 7 bases from V and 2 bases from J, with 15 bases between. In germline, CDR1 is ENHRY, CDR2 SYGVKD. CDR3 in amino acids: CAIMNGQGTYEQYF. In nucleotides, the CDR3 is TGTGCCATCATGAACGGGCAGGGTACCTACGAGCAGTACTTC.

This clonotype was seen only a few times. V gene TRBV11-2 combines with J gene TRBJ2-5; D is uncertain. The germline V gene encodes CDR1 SGHAT and CDR2 FQNNGV. The CDR3 has 12 amino acids. V dropped 6 bases and J dropped 7 bases, with 12 bases sitting between them. This chain's CDR3 is CASRSSSGTQYF. The CDR3 coding sequence is TGTGCCAGCAGATCCTCCTCGGGGACCCAGTACTTC.

This chain uses TRBV6-2 or TRBV6-3 with TRBJ1-2; tentative D call: TRBD1 (5 bases). The germline V gene has CDR1 MNHEY and CDR2 SVGEGT. Deletions cut 7 bases from V and 2 bases from J, with 14 bases between. This CDR3 region has 14 residues. As DNA, the CDR3 is TGTGCCAGCAAATCGGGGCGGCAGAACTATGGCTACACCTTC. This sequence encodes CASKSGRQNYGYTF.

This clonotype occurred many times. The chain links TRBV4-3 to TRBJ2-5, with 9 bases matching TRBD1. Germline loops: CDR1 LGHNA, CDR2 YSLEER. V lost 1 base, J lost 0 bases, and 6 bases stayed unmatched. The CDR3 consists of 17 residues. CDR3 sequence reads: CASSQVWGTGYQETQYF. The CDR3, as DNA: TGCGCCAGCAGCCAAGTATGGGGGACAGGGTACCAAGAGACCCAGTACTTC.

Notes on this clonotype: One base away lies a much larger clone, so this may be a sequencing read error. CDR3 region: CASNGLAYNEQFF. The CDR3 bases are TGTGCCAGCAACGGACTGGCTTACAATGAGCAGTTCTTC. V and J are TRBV28 and TRBJ2-1; TRBD2 is a possible D gene (5 bases). The CDR3 has 13 residues. Per the germline V gene, CDR1 is MDHEN and CDR2 is SYDVKM. Trimming pared 7 bases from V and 4 bases from J, leaving 11 bases between.

This clonotype was recorded many times. The chain recombines TRBV28 with TRBJ1-6, with D unresolved. The V gene's germline CDR1 is MDHEN and CDR2 SYDVKM. V shed 6 bases and J shed 12 bases, with 12 bases lying between them. CDR3 length equals 12 residues. CDR3 protein: CASRTSGIPLHF. CDR3 DNA sequence: TGTGCCAGCAGAACATCCGGGATACCCCTCCACTTT. The full variable domain, with the rest looked up from reference TRBV28 and TRBJ1-6, is DVKVTQSSRYLVKRTGEKVFLECVQDMDHENMFWYRQDPGLGLRLIYFSYDVKMKEKGDIPEGYSVSREKKERFSLILESASTNQTSMYLCASRTSGIPLHFGNGTRLTVT.

This clonotype has just a few counts. The chain has TRBV2 and TRBJ2-7; the match to TRBD2 covers 10 bases. This CDR3 contains 18 residues. The V gene's germline CDR1 is SNHLY and CDR2 FYNNEI. J lost 0 bases, V lost 5 bases, and 13 bases had no gene match. The CDR3 DNA is TGTGCCAGCAGTACCCCTCGGACTAGCGGCCGCAACTCCTACGAGCAGTACTTC. Encoded protein: CASSTPRTSGRNSYEQYF.

There are a few counts of this clonotype. The CDR3, as DNA: TGCGCCACCGCCCAGGGGGCCGGGGAGCTGTTTTTT. Protein sequence: CATAQGAGELFF. V usage is TRBV10-1 and J usage is TRBJ2-2, with 7 bases that match TRBD1. The CDR3 covers 12 residues. Germline values: CDR1 WNHNN, CDR2 SYGVQD (reference sequence). Trimming cost V 10 bases and J 6 bases; bases outside gene matches: 5.

Here the CDR3 reads CSASPAGQPFPGSYGYTF. The CDR3 bases are TGCAGTGCTAGCCCTGCGGGACAGCCCTTCCCGGGGAGTTATGGCTACACCTTC. This rearrangement joins TRBV20-1 to TRBJ1-2, with 7 bases lining up with TRBD1. J lost 5 bases, V lost 3 bases, and 21 bases had no gene match. CDR3 length: 18 residues. Germline V lookup: CDR1 DFQATT, CDR2 SNEGSKA (reference sequence).

Comments on this clonotype: A much larger clone is a single base away; this may be a read error. This sequence joins TRBV5-1 and TRBJ2-3; no clear D. CDR3 length equals 14 residues. In germline, CDR1 is SGHRS, CDR2 YFSETQ. This CDR3 reads CAGSLQLPTDTQYF. In DNA, the CDR3 is TGCGCCGGCAGCTTACAGCTACCCACAGATACGCAGTATTTT.

This clonotype was found many times. The V and J genes are TRBV6-1 and TRBJ1-4; D is perhaps TRBD1 (6 bases). Trimming left V 5 bases short and J 0 bases short, with 16 bases between. CDR1 and CDR2 from the germline V gene are MNHNS and SASEGT. CDR3 length equals 17 residues. CDR3 bases: TGTGCCAGCAGTCTTACAGGACAGCTTGCAACTAATGAAAAACTGTTTTTT. Translation: CASSLTGQLATNEKLFF.

The chain links TRBV12-3 or TRBV12-4 to TRBJ1-1; TRBD1 is a possible D gene (6 bases). The CDR3 is 14 amino acids. V gave up 6 bases and J gave up 1 base, with 12 bases separating them. The CDR3: CASRLSGANTEAFF. The DNA of the CDR3 is TGTGCCAGCAGGCTATCGGGGGCGAACACTGAAGCTTTCTTT.

The genes are TRBV4-3 and TRBJ2-2; D is possibly TRBD1 (5 bases). Germline CDR1 LGHNA, CDR2 YSLEER. The CDR3 covers 17 residues. V was pared by 3 bases and J by 8 bases, with 22 bases between. The CDR3 DNA is TGCGCCAGCAGCCATCTTCTGCTGACAGAAAAAGGAGGGGAGCTGTTTTTT. Its protein product is CASSHLLLTEKGGELFF.

The chain is built from TRBV27 and TRBJ2-1; no firm D call. Trimming pared 5 bases from V and 4 bases from J, leaving 15 bases between. Germline V gene sequence: CDR1 MNHEY, CDR2 SMNVEV (reference sequence). The CDR3 has 15 residues. This chain's CDR3 is CASSPLSTGYNEQFF. The DNA of the CDR3 is TGTGCCAGCAGTCCACTCTCGACGGGTTACAATGAGCAGTTCTTC.

This clonotype was seen only a few times. This sequence joins TRBV28 and TRBJ1-6, with no clear D. This CDR3 contains 13 residues. Trimming pared 6 bases from V and 10 bases from J, leaving 13 bases between. Germline V CDR1 and CDR2: MDHEN, SYDVKM. The CDR3 spells CASRREIQSPLHF. The CDR3 nucleotides are TGTGCCAGCAGGCGTGAGATTCAATCACCCCTCCACTTT.

The chain employs TRBV5-5 and TRBJ1-5; D is unclear. V was cut by 0 bases and J by 4 bases, with 8 bases left in between. CDR3 size: 14 residues. Germline V lookup: CDR1 SGHKS, CDR2 YYEKEE (reference sequence). The CDR3 loop reads CASSLAQRNQPQHF. The DNA for the CDR3 is TGTGCCAGCAGCTTGGCACAGAGGAATCAGCCCCAGCATTTT.

This clonotype was seen many times. The V call is TRBV6-5, the J call TRBJ2-2; TRBD2 agrees at 10 bases. J lost 4 bases, V lost 2 bases, and 10 bases had no gene match. The CDR3 is 18 amino acids. Germline V gives CDR1 MNHEY, CDR2 SVGAGI. The CDR3 region is CASSYLLSGGKGTGELFF. CDR3 coding DNA: TGTGCCAGCAGTTACCTCCTTAGCGGGGGGAAGGGCACCGGGGAGCTGTTTTTT.

J is TRBJ2-7 and V is TRBV6-1; tentative D call: TRBD1 (6 bases). The V end was cut by 6 bases, the J end by 0 bases, with 15 bases between. The V gene's germline CDR1 is MNHNS and CDR2 SASEGT. The CDR3 runs 15 residues. CDR3 DNA: TGTGCCAGCAGACGACAGGCCCACAGCTCCTACGAGCAGTACTTC. Amino acid sequence: CASRRQAHSSYEQYF.

This clonotype was seen more than once but under ten times. V usage is TRBV15 and J usage is TRBJ2-1; 11 nucleotides match TRBD2. The V gene's germline CDR1 is LNHNV and CDR2 YYDKDF (reference sequence). After removal of 5 bases from V and 0 bases from J, the junction contained 3 bases not matched to a gene. The CDR3 covers 16 residues. This chain's CDR3 is CATSGSGRASYNEQFF. The CDR3 bases are TGTGCCACCAGCGGTAGCGGGAGGGCCTCCTACAATGAGCAGTTCTTC.

This clonotype was recorded many times. This rearrangement joins TRBV29-1 to TRBJ1-5; D not certain. The CDR3 is made up of 13 amino acids. Trimming pared 7 bases from V and 4 bases from J, leaving 14 bases between. CDR1 is SQVTM, CDR2 ANQGSEA, per germline. CDR3 bases: TGCAGCGCCTCTTTGGAGGCGAATCAGCCCCAGCATTTT. It specifies CSASLEANQPQHF.

This chain uses TRBV7-9 with TRBJ1-5; 10 positions match TRBD1. Germline V lookup: CDR1 SEHNR, CDR2 FQNEAQ (reference sequence). The CDR3 loop spans 14 amino acids. V gave up 4 bases and J gave up 7 bases; unmatched junction bases: 4. The CDR3 sequence: CASSWGQGRQPQHF. Written as DNA, the CDR3 is TGTGCCAGCAGCTGGGGACAGGGGAGACAGCCCCAGCATTTT.

The chain couples TRBV7-9 to TRBJ2-3; D is unresolved. Germline loops: CDR1 SEHNR, CDR2 FQNEAQ (reference sequence). There are 13 residues in the CDR3. Trimming stripped 5 bases from V and 3 bases from J, with 9 bases between. The CDR3 DNA follows: TGTGCCAGCAGCCAGCAGACTACAGATACGCAGTATTTT. This gives the protein CASSQQTTDTQYF.

This rearrangement joins TRBV5-1 to TRBJ2-3; D is undetermined. Germline CDR1 reads SGHRS; CDR2 reads YFSETQ. The length of the CDR3 is 16 residues. V lost 0 bases, J lost 5 bases, and 16 bases lay in between. This CDR3 reads CASSLVRAEARDTQYF. Written as DNA, the CDR3 is TGCGCCAGCAGCTTGGTTAGGGCAGAAGCAAGAGATACGCAGTATTTT.